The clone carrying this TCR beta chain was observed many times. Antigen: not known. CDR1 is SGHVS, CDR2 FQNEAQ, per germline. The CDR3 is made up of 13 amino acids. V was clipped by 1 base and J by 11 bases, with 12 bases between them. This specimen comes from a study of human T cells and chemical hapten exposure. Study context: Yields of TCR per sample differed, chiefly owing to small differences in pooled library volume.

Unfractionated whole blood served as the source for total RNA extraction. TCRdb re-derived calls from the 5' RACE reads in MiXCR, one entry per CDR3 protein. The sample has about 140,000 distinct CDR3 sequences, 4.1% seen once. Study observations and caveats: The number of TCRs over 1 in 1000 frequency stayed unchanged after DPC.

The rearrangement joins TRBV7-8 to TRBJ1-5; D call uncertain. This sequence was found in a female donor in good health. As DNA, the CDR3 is TGTGCCAGCAGCTTAGAGAGCCCTTTTTCCCAGCATTTT. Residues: CASSLESPFSQHF.